These T cell receptor beta chains were read from a single sample in a study of identical twins. One entry per CDR3 protein, called by TCRdb with MiXCR from the 5' RACE reads. Seen here are roughly 1.6 million distinct CDR3 sequences, about 30% observed once, and the top ten hold about 0.3%. The sample comprised cord blood. The receptors stem from a newborn girl in good health. Each CDR3 is given with its conserved first and last residue.

j_gene	len	v_gene	CDR3aa
TRBJ1-2	16	TRBV4-2	CASSQDLSGARYGYTF
NA	13	TRBV6-5	CASSSSGIYEQYF
TRBJ2-5	17	TRBV13	CASSQPLGRDIQETQYF
TRBJ2-7	15	TRBV14	CASSQGGLQSYEQYF
NA	14	TRBV15	CATYPGLALYEQYF
TRBJ1-1	15	TRBV28	CASTYPSRGQPEAFF
TRBJ2-5	11	TRBV6-2/TRBV6-3	CASEDGETQYF
TRBJ2-3	15	TRBV5-1	CASKKLAGNTDTQYF
TRBJ2-7	15	TRBV5-1	CASSLDGRDRNEQYF
TRBJ2-7	15	TRBV5-5	CASTSGTSSSYEQYF
TRBJ2-3	14	TRBV20-1	CSANPTSAGDTQYF
TRBJ2-3	15	TRBV13	CASSPPRAATDTQYF
TRBJ2-1	13	TRBV5-1	CASSQGGAHEQFF
TRBJ2-3	22	TRBV11-2	CASSLVRGFGLAGGIHTDTQYF
TRBJ2-5	16	TRBV25-1	CASSESRKGSQETQYF
TRBJ2-1	15	TRBV3-1	CASRPAGARYNEQFF
TRBJ2-1	17	TRBV7-8	CASSSKVGTSANNEQFF
TRBJ1-4	15	TRBV18	CASSTTAGTNEKLFF
TRBJ2-7	18	TRBV28	CASSLLLGSGQSSYEQYF
TRBJ2-7	14	TRBV5-1	CASSLTGWSYEQYF
TRBJ2-3	14	TRBV4-1	CASSQERGTDTQYF
TRBJ2-7	13	TRBV29-1	CSVDERDRDEQYF
TRBJ2-4	14	TRBV25-1	CASSEIGVENIQYF
TRBJ1-5	15	TRBV12-3/TRBV12-4	CASRGTGAGNQPQHF
TRBJ2-7	13	TRBV3-1	CASSHDRYYEQYF
TRBJ1-5	15	TRBV6-1	CASSGQVTSNQPQHF
TRBJ1-2	16	TRBV14	CASSPHVRGRNYGYTF
TRBJ1-5	13	TRBV28	CARVGTGVQPQHF
TRBJ1-4	16	TRBV18	CASSPTGGKINEKLFF
TRBJ2-5	14	TRBV29-1	CSVTGLYFGETQYF
TRBJ2-1	16	TRBV5-1	CASIPLLSGTHNEQFF
TRBJ2-1	16	TRBV13	CASTTPGGRPYNEQFF
TRBJ1-1	16	TRBV16	CASSLPNRVLFTEAFF
TRBJ2-3	15	TRBV6-5	CASSFRWGRTDTQYF
TRBJ2-1	18	TRBV4-1	CASSQQTIAGGSYNEQFF
TRBJ2-1	18	TRBV4-1	CASSLKKGTSGTYNEQFF
TRBJ2-7	13	TRBV20-1	CSADWDTSYEQYF
TRBJ1-2	12	TRBV20-1	CSARGWGSGYTF
TRBJ2-1	16	TRBV5-6	CASSFYRPGSYNEQFF
TRBJ1-4	16	TRBV7-2	CASSLQGQGPNEKLFF
TRBJ2-3	17	TRBV27	CASSSGFRESGTDTQYF
TRBJ2-1	16	TRBV7-2	CASSLAPSGRANEQFF
TRBJ2-7	16	TRBV4-1	CASSQAFAGVMREQYF
TRBJ1-5	13	TRBV2	CASRQNRVQPQHF
TRBJ1-2	15	TRBV5-1	CASSLGADRNYGYTF
TRBJ2-7	15	TRBV7-9	CASSFIAGVTYEQYF
TRBJ1-6	12	TRBV2	CASREGDSPLHF
TRBJ2-7	15	TRBV28	CASSPPGLGAYEQYF
TRBJ2-5	13	TRBV6-4	CASRRGQGNEQYF
NA	19	TRBV4-2	CASSQGRRLAGAHYNEQYF
TRBJ2-3	14	TRBV7-2	CASSFDFLLDTQYF
TRBJ2-7	13	TRBV12-3/TRBV12-4	CASIREGLNEQYF
TRBJ1-6	14	TRBV3-1	CASSGTLDNSPLHF
TRBJ2-3	11	TRBV3-1	CASSRLNTQYF
TRBJ1-5	12	TRBV20-1	CSARDHREAQHF
TRBJ1-1	16	TRBV27	CASSFQGPWRNTEAFF
TRBJ1-6	12	TRBV20-1	CSARPQGSPLHF
TRBJ2-3	14	TRBV12-3/TRBV12-4	CASSRSGRRDTQYF
NA	13	TRBV2	CAREDRNTYEQYF